A single sample is the source of the 24 T cell receptor beta chains below, sequenced in a study of CD8+ T cells in alopecia areata. Once RNA had been extracted, it was reverse transcribed into cDNA to act as the sequencing template. Clones were sequenced by immunoSEQ multiplex PCR, and TCRdb holds only the in-frame ones, with some missing. Of around 98,000 clones in the sample, about 45% were seen once. The specimen was CD4+ T cells sorted from blood. The receptor set was obtained from a human donor with alopecia areata.

J is TRBJ2-5 and V is TRBV19; unclear D gene. Trimming took off 5 bases at V and 2 bases at J, with 9 bases between the two ends. This CDR3 spans 13 amino acids. Germline-derived CDR1 and CDR2 are LNHDA and SQIVND (reference sequence). The CDR3 DNA is TGTGCCAGTAGTCAGCAGCCTCAAGAGACCCAGTACTTC. It encodes CASSQQPQETQYF. The entire variable domain, with the rest obtained from reference TRBV19 and TRBJ2-5, is as follows: DGGITQSPKYLFRKEGQNVTLSCEQNLNHDAMYWYRQDPGQGLRLIYYSQIVNDFQKGDIAEGYSVSREKKESFPLTVTSAQKNPTAFYLCASSQQPQETQYFGPGTRLLVL.

This clone showed up just a few times. V is TRBV2 and J is TRBJ1-2, with D unclear. Trimming took off 3 bases at V and 3 bases at J, with 8 bases between the two ends. Germline values: CDR1 SNHLY, CDR2 FYNNEI. This CDR3 contains 13 residues. The CDR3 DNA follows: TGTGCCAGCAGTGACGGGCAGGACTATGGCTACACCTTC. It specifies CASSDGQDYGYTF.

With regard to this clone: Other DNA sequences in the same sample also yield this CDR3. The gene calls are TRBV2 and TRBJ2-1; D uncertain. The V end lost 5 bases, the J end lost 5 bases, and 10 bases lay between the germline ends. The CDR3 extends over 13 amino acids. Germline CDR1 reads SNHLY; CDR2 reads FYNNEI. The CDR3 region is CASSQRPNNEQFF. CDR3 nucleotides: TGTGCCAGCAGTCAGAGACCGAACAATGAGCAGTTCTTC.

This clone has just a few counts. The genes are TRBV29-1 and TRBJ2-2; TRBD1 matches 7 bases. This CDR3 comprises 16 residues. From germline, CDR1 is SQVTM and CDR2 ANQGSEA. V was clipped by 1 base and J by 4 bases; unmatched bases: 9. The CDR3 region is CSVEVPPGGVTGELFF. The CDR3 region has the DNA TGCAGCGTTGAAGTCCCGCCAGGGGGAGTCACCGGGGAGCTGTTTTTT.

This sequence joins TRBV23-1 and TRBJ2-5; D may be TRBD2 (6 bases). TRBV23-1 has ORF status, its function being uncertain. The CDR3 runs to 16 residues. The V gene lost 4 bases and the J gene lost 6 bases, with 21 bases spanning the gap. For the CDR3, the DNA is TGCGCCAGCAGTCCTTTTAGCGGTCCCTGCCTGAAGACCCAGTACTTC. It specifies CASSPFSGPCLKTQYF.

The CDR3 DNA is TGTGCCTGGAGTGTACGGCCGGGAGTTTCACCCCTCCACTTT. Protein: CAWSVRPGVSPLHF. The V call is TRBV30, the J call TRBJ1-6; D unclear. Looked up from germline, CDR1 is GTSNPN and CDR2 is SVGIG (reference sequence). Trimming shortened V by 0 bases and J by 9 bases, and 12 bases separated the two germline ends. This CDR3 region has 14 residues.

On this clone: A read error may produce the germline difference seen at one junction end. The chain has TRBV7-9 and TRBJ1-2, with D possibly matching TRBD1 (6 bases). Germline V gives CDR1 SEHNR, CDR2 FQNEAQ (reference sequence). This CDR3 has 11 amino acids. CDR3 sequence: CASSNRTAALF. The CDR3 DNA reads TGTGCCAGCAGCAACCGGACAGCAGCGCTCTTC.

The chain has TRBV6-5 and TRBJ2-7; D is ambiguous. Trimming shortened V by 8 bases and J by 2 bases, and 7 bases separated the two germline ends. The germline gives CDR1 MNHEY, CDR2 SVGAGI. This CDR3 comprises 11 residues. CDR3 residues: CASGTAYEQYF. CDR3 in DNA: TGTGCCAGCGGCACCGCCTACGAGCAGTACTTC.

The chain uses TRBV2 and TRBJ2-1; either TRBD1 or TRBD2 may fit D (6 bases each). The CDR3 is 15 amino acids. In germline, CDR1 is SNHLY, CDR2 FYNNEI. V lost 4 bases and J 0 bases, leaving 10 bases between the germline ends. CDR3 sequence (DNA): TGTGCCAGCAGTGGGGGGGCAGCCTCCTACAATGAGCAGTTCTTC. Its protein is CASSGGAASYNEQFF.

The rearrangement joins TRBV30 to TRBJ2-4, with D uncertain. V was pared by 3 bases and J by 0 bases, with 9 bases between. Looked up from germline, CDR1 is GTSNPN and CDR2 is SVGIG (reference sequence). This CDR3 is built from 14 residues. The CDR3 nucleotides read TGTGCCTGGAGGCAGCCTCTAGCCAAAAACATTCAGTACTTC. Encoded protein: CAWRQPLAKNIQYF. The full variable domain, in which reference TRBV30 and TRBJ2-4 provide the parts outside the CDR3, is SQTIHQWPATLVQPVGSPLSLECTVEGTSNPNLYWYRQAAGRGLQLLFYSVGIGQISSEVPQNLSASRPQDRQFILSSKKLLLSDSGFYLCAWRQPLAKNIQYFGAGTRLSVL.

This clone turned up a few times. The gene calls are TRBV2 and TRBJ1-2; D gene ambiguous. The CDR3 is made up of 14 amino acids. Per germline, CDR1 SNHLY and CDR2 FYNNEI. V was pared by 8 bases and J by 0 bases, with 13 bases between. In DNA, the CDR3 is TGTGCCAGCCGCTTGGAGGGCACTAACTATGGCTACACCTTC. It translates to CASRLEGTNYGYTF. Filled out from reference TRBV2 and TRBJ1-2, the complete variable domain reads EPEVTQTPSHQVTQMGQEVILRCVPISNHLYFYWYRQILGQKVEFLVSFYNNEISEKSEIFDDQFSVERPDGSNFTLKIRSTKLEDSAMYFCASRLEGTNYGYTFGSGTRLTVV.

This clone has only a few counts. The rearrangement links TRBV30 to TRBJ2-5; possibly TRBD1 for D (6 bases). Germline V gene lookup returns CDR1 GTSNPN and CDR2 SVGIG (reference sequence). V lost 5 bases and J 5 bases, leaving 18 bases between the germline ends. This CDR3 region has 14 residues. The CDR3 bases are TGTGCCTGGGGAAAAACAGGGTTCTGGGAGACCCAGTACTTC. It is translated as CAWGKTGFWETQYF.

The genes are TRBV29-1 and TRBJ2-2; possibly TRBD1 for D (6 bases). Trimming took 6 bases from V and 4 from J, leaving 9 bases between them. This CDR3 comprises 12 residues. Germline CDR1 reads SQVTM; CDR2 reads ANQGSEA. The CDR3 region has the DNA TGCAGCGTGGACAGCGCCACCGGGGAGCTGTTTTTT. This gives the protein CSVDSATGELFF.

J is TRBJ2-1 and V is TRBV19, with D possibly being TRBD2 (6 bases). V was cut by 5 bases and J by 0 bases, with 8 bases left in between. The germline CDR1 and CDR2 sequences are LNHDA and SQIVND (reference sequence). There are 14 residues in the CDR3. The CDR3 nucleotides read TGTGCCAGTAGTTCGCGGGACTCCTACAATGAGCAGTTCTTC. It yields the protein CASSSRDSYNEQFF.

The chain combines TRBV6-6 with TRBJ2-5, with D possibly TRBD2 on 6 matching bases. This CDR3 region has 13 residues. Germline CDR1 and CDR2: MNHNY and SVGAGI (reference sequence). Trimming left V 4 bases short and J 4 bases short, with 10 bases between. The CDR3 coding sequence is TGTGCCAGCAGTTTAAGGGGACTAGAGACCCAGTACTTC. Its protein product is CASSLRGLETQYF.

CDR3 region: CSVVDTQETQYF. CDR3 nucleotides: TGCAGCGTTGTGGATACTCAAGAGACCCAGTACTTC. The chain is built from TRBV29-1 and TRBJ2-5; D is uncertain. Trimming stripped 4 bases from V and 2 bases from J, with 8 bases between. From germline, CDR1 is SQVTM and CDR2 ANQGSEA. This CDR3 has 12 amino acids.

V gene TRBV28 combines with J gene TRBJ2-1; D may correspond to TRBD1 or TRBD2 (7 bases each). CDR1 and CDR2 (germline): MDHEN, SYDVKM. Trimming left V 6 bases short and J 5 bases short, with 20 bases between. CDR3 length: 16 residues. CDR3 sequence: CASSRGDRVANNEQFF. CDR3 nucleotides: TGTGCCAGCAGCCGGGGGGACAGAGTCGCTAACAATGAGCAGTTCTTC. Using reference TRBV28 and TRBJ2-1 for the parts outside the CDR3, the full variable domain is DVKVTQSSRYLVKRTGEKVFLECVQDMDHENMFWYRQDPGLGLRLIYFSYDVKMKEKGDIPEGYSVSREKKERFSLILESASTNQTSMYLCASSRGDRVANNEQFFGPGTRLTVL.

The rearrangement uses TRBV7-2 and TRBJ2-1; D gene unclear. The CDR3 totals 13 residues. Germline lookup yields CDR1 SGHTA and CDR2 FQGNSA. The ends were cut back, 5 bases at V and 5 bases at J, with 10 bases in the middle. The CDR3 protein is CASSPSYDNEQFF. CDR3 in DNA: TGTGCCAGCAGCCCCAGCTACGACAATGAGCAGTTCTTC.

A word on this clone: Other DNA sequences in the same sample also yield this CDR3. V usage is TRBV29-1 and J usage is TRBJ1-2, with a weak D call TRBD1 (5 bases). The CDR3 totals 13 residues. Trimming left V 0 bases short and J 8 bases short, with 13 bases between. The germline gives CDR1 SQVTM, CDR2 ANQGSEA. For the CDR3, the DNA is TGCAGCGTTGAAGATCTGACCGGGGGGGGCTACACCTTC. Encoded protein: CSVEDLTGGGYTF.

This chain links TRBV29-1 with TRBJ2-1; no clear D gene. Trimming shortened V by 1 base and J by 10 bases, and 2 bases separated the two germline ends. This CDR3 contains 9 residues. CDR1 is SQVTM and CDR2 is ANQGSEA in the germline V gene. The CDR3 nucleotides read TGCAGCGTTGAAGCAGAGCAGTTCTTC. Translating it yields CSVEAEQFF.

This rearrangement joins TRBV6-5 to TRBJ2-3, with 7 bases that match TRBD1. This CDR3 spans 15 amino acids. The J segment lost 5 bases and the V segment lost 1 base, leaving 6 bases of the junction unmatched. Germline lookup yields CDR1 MNHEY and CDR2 SVGAGI. As DNA, the CDR3 is TGTGCCAGCAGTTACTTCGGACAGGCCGGAGATACGCAGTATTTT. Its translation: CASSYFGQAGDTQYF.

This chain connects TRBV30 to TRBJ1-1; TRBD1 is a possible D gene (5 bases). The V end was cut by 2 bases, the J end by 8 bases, with 33 bases between. Looked up from germline, CDR1 is GTSNPN and CDR2 is SVGIG (reference sequence). The CDR3 has 19 residues. The CDR3 loop is CAWSSPDMFLGGDTNEAFF. Written as DNA, the CDR3 is TGTGCCTGGAGTTCCCCTGACATGTTTCTCGGGGGAGACACGAACGAAGCTTTCTTT.

In its sample, this clone was seen a few times. The chain has TRBV29-1 and TRBJ1-1; D call uncertain. Germline assignment: CDR1 SQVTM and CDR2 ANQGSEA. CDR3 length equals 13 residues. Between the trimmed V and J ends, which lost 3 bases and 0 bases, there was a span of 8 bases. CDR3 amino acids: CSVESRLNTEAFF. As DNA, the CDR3 is TGCAGCGTTGAGAGCAGACTGAACACTGAAGCTTTCTTT.

The V call is TRBV14, the J call TRBJ1-1; 7 bases are shared with TRBD1. The CDR3 covers 13 residues. Germline CDR1 reads SGHDN; CDR2 reads FVKESK. After removal of 0 bases from V and 7 bases from J, the junction contained 2 bases not matched to a gene. The CDR3 is CASSQDWTGEAFF. CDR3 in DNA: TGTGCCAGCAGCCAAGATTGGACAGGTGAAGCTTTCTTT. Full variable domain (remainder filled in from reference TRBV14 and TRBJ1-1): EAGVTQFPSHSVIEKGQTVTLRCDPISGHDNLYWYRRVMGKEIKFLLHFVKESKQDESGMPNNRFLAERTGGTYSTLKVQPAELEDSGVYFCASSQDWTGEAFFGQGTRLTVV.